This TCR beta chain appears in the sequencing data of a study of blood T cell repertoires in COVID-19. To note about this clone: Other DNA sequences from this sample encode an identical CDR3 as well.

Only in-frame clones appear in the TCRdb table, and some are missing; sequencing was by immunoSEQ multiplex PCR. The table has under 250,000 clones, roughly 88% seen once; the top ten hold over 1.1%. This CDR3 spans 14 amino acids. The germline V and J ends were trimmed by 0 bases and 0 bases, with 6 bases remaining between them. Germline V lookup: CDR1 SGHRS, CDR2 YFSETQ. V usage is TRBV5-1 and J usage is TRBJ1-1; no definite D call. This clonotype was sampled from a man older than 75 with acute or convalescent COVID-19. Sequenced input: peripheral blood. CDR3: CASSLGQMNTEAFF. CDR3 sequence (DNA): TGCGCCAGCAGCTTGGGTCAGATGAACACTGAAGCTTTCTTT.